This T cell receptor beta chain was found in a study of T cells in Graves' hyperthyroidism and ophthalmopathy. This clonotype was recorded a few times. Uncontrolled infection, other autoimmune disease, pregnancy and lactation each barred patients from inclusion. The CDR3 covers 13 residues. The V and J ends lost 3 bases and 7 bases respectively, with 9 bases between them. Amplification of TCR beta CDR3 regions used RNA as the template. Using the HTBI primer set, a first-round RT-PCR was run on the TCR CDR3. TCRdb processed the multiplex PCR reads anew with MiXCR; each CDR3 protein has one entry. The sample yields approximately 480,000 distinct CDR3 sequences, less than 25% seen once.

This clonotype originated in a man aged 18 to 35 with Graves' hyperthyroidism. Sequencing was carried out using blood. The chain combines TRBV12-3 or TRBV12-4 with TRBJ2-2; possibly TRBD2 for D (6 bases). The CDR3 coding sequence is TGTGCCAGCAGTTTCAGGGAGGTCGGGGAGCTGTTTTTT. The encoded protein is CASSFREVGELFF.